This T cell receptor (beta chain) was captured in a study of regulatory T cells in long-lasting Graves disease. To make TCR beta libraries, researchers used iRepertoire HTBI primers and Arm-PCR of CDR3 regions. TCRdb reprocessed the multiplex PCR reads via MiXCR and lists one record per CDR3 protein. The table lists about 430,000 distinct CDR3 sequences, about 15% of them singletons. The CDR3 totals 13 residues. The germline CDR1 and CDR2 sequences are SNHLY and FYNNEI. This clonotype showed up just a few times. This clone may be a read error of a much larger clone one base away. The time point here: newly diagnosed GD, antithyroid drugs for less than 3 months. Following extraction of RNA from PBMCs, that RNA was used to make the TCR library. It was American Thyroid Association guidelines that determined Graves' disease diagnosis. These same records also appear under a second study, on T cells in Graves' hyperthyroidism and ophthalmopathy. According to that study: It was considered stable Graves' hyperthyroidism when ophthalmopathy did not progress within 18 months.

Material: peripheral blood mononuclear cells (PBMCs), obtained at new diagnosis, from a patient treated with antithyroid drugs. The sequence came from a middle-aged woman with Graves disease. V usage is TRBV2 and J usage is TRBJ2-7, with D perhaps matching TRBD1 (6 bases). Here the CDR3 reads CASGEVVGGEQYF. CDR3 nucleotide sequence: TGTGCCAGCGGTGAAGTTGTAGGGGGCGAGCAGTACTTC. Using reference TRBV2 and TRBJ2-7 for the parts outside the CDR3, the full variable domain is EPEVTQTPSHQVTQMGQEVILRCVPISNHLYFYWYRQILGQKVEFLVSFYNNEISEKSEIFDDQFSVERPDGSNFTLKIRSTKLEDSAMYFCASGEVVGGEQYFGPGTRLTVT.